The next 17 T cell receptor beta chains were all read from a single sample in a study of T cells in Graves' hyperthyroidism and ophthalmopathy. What was amplified from RNA transcripts were TCR beta CDR3 regions. The HTBI primer set served for first-round RT-PCR of the TCR CDR3. TCRdb reprocessed the multiplex PCR reads with MiXCR, giving one entry per CDR3 protein. The sample gives some 600,000 distinct CDR3 sequences, around 45% of which show up once; nearly 8.5% is in the top ten. Source material: peripheral blood or thyroid tissue (not recorded which). The receptors shown here come from a woman aged 18-29 years with Graves' hyperthyroidism.

This clonotype was seen repeatedly, ten times or more. The gene calls are TRBV14 and TRBJ1-1, with a possible D match to TRBD1 (6 bases). Germline assignment: CDR1 SGHDN and CDR2 FVKESK. The CDR3 loop spans 14 amino acids. Trimming removed 2 bases from V and 1 base from J, with 8 bases in between. The CDR3 loop reads CASSQTTGNTEAFF. DNA of the CDR3: TGTGCCAGCAGCCAAACGACAGGGAACACTGAAGCTTTCTTT.

The rearrangement joins TRBV2 to TRBJ1-1; 7 nucleotides align to TRBD1. In germline, CDR1 is SNHLY, CDR2 FYNNEI. The CDR3 contains 12 residues. Trimming at V came to 4 bases and at J to 11 bases, leaving 7 bases not matched to a gene. CDR3 sequence: CASSGTGPRAFF. The CDR3 DNA reads as TGTGCCAGCAGTGGGACAGGCCCGAGGGCTTTCTTT.

The rearrangement joins TRBV10-3 to TRBJ1-2; TRBD1 aligns across 8 bases. This CDR3 has 13 residues. V gave up 6 bases and J gave up 6 bases; unmatched junction bases: 6. The V gene's germline CDR1 is ENHRY and CDR2 SYGVKD. The DNA of the CDR3 is TGTGCCATCAGGAAGGACAGGGTCGATGGCTACACCTTC. Protein product: CAIRKDRVDGYTF.

This clonotype was found many times. This sequence joins TRBV12-3 or TRBV12-4 and TRBJ1-1, with 7 bases fitting TRBD1. The ends lost 9 bases at V and 6 bases at J; junction bases unmatched: 4. The CDR3 consists of 11 residues. The CDR3 reads CASGQVAEAFF. CDR3 DNA: TGTGCCAGTGGACAGGTTGCTGAAGCTTTCTTT.

About this clonotype: The junction does not match germline at one end; this may be a read error. The rearrangement uses TRBV7-3 and TRBJ2-5; 8 positions match TRBD1. Looked up from germline, CDR1 is SGHTA and CDR2 is FQGTGA. CDR3 length equals 14 residues. CDR3 DNA sequence: TGCGCCAGCAGCCAGGACAGGGCAGGGGAGACCCAGTACTTC. It is translated as CASSQDRAGETQYF.

The V and J genes are TRBV2 and TRBJ1-5, with D perhaps matching TRBD1 (5 bases). V was shortened by 5 bases and J by 4 bases, with 12 bases between the two germline ends. The germline gives CDR1 SNHLY, CDR2 FYNNEI. There are 14 residues in the CDR3. This CDR3 reads CASSLRGLNQPQHF. The CDR3 DNA is TGTGCCAGCAGTTTAAGGGGTTTGAATCAGCCCCAGCATTTT.

To note about this clonotype: A read error may explain this, as a much larger clone is one base away. The chain's CDR3 is CASSLQFMNTEAFF. CDR3 bases: TGTGCCAGCAGCTTACAGTTTATGAACACTGAAGCTTTCTTT. V is TRBV7-2 and J is TRBJ1-1; D remains unclear. V was pared by 2 bases and J by 0 bases, with 7 bases between. CDR1 and CDR2 (germline): SGHTA, FQGNSA. CDR3 length: 14 amino acids.

V usage is TRBV9 and J usage is TRBJ1-1, with D unresolved. The V gene lost 0 bases and the J gene lost 5 bases, with 11 bases spanning the gap. Per the germline V gene, CDR1 is SGDLS and CDR2 is YYNGEE. The CDR3 extends over 14 amino acids. The CDR3 sequence: CASSVAESRTEAFF. The CDR3 coding sequence is TGTGCCAGCAGCGTAGCGGAGTCGAGGACTGAAGCTTTCTTT.

V is TRBV29-1 and J is TRBJ2-7; TRBD2 might be the D (6 bases). There are 16 residues in the CDR3. Germline CDR1 and CDR2: SQVTM and ANQGSEA. CDR3 protein: CASSSPWRDGGHEQYF. CDR3 nucleotides: TGCGCCAGCAGTTCTCCCTGGCGGGACGGGGGTCACGAGCAGTACTTC.

The chain uses TRBV15 and TRBJ1-2; perhaps TRBD1 as D (5 bases). The germline gives CDR1 LNHNV, CDR2 YYDKDF (reference sequence). V was cut by 8 bases and J by 7 bases, with 17 bases left in between. The CDR3 has 13 residues. CDR3 nucleotide sequence: TGTGCCACCTGCCGGGAAGTAGGGGCTGGCTACACCTTC. Its translation: CATCREVGAGYTF.

Turning to this clonotype: One end of the junction varies from germline; a read error may be responsible. This sequence joins TRBV7-9 and TRBJ2-5, with D perhaps matching TRBD2 (5 bases). Germline V gene sequence: CDR1 SEHNR, CDR2 FQNEAQ (reference sequence). The CDR3 spans 14 residues. Here the CDR3 reads CASSQDEGLETQYF. CDR3 coding DNA: TGCGCCAGCAGCCAAGATGAAGGACTGGAGACCCAGTACTTC. The whole variable domain, remainder taken from reference TRBV7-9 and TRBJ2-5, is DTGVSQNPRHKITKRGQNVTFRCDPISEHNRLYWYRQTLGQGPEFLTYFQNEAQLEKSRLLSDRFSAERPKGSFSTLEIQRTEQGDSAMYLCASSQDEGLETQYFGPGTRLLVL.

This chain uses TRBV6-4 with TRBJ1-1; D is ambiguous. This CDR3 has 18 amino acids. Trimming took off 2 bases at V and 0 bases at J, with 19 bases between the two ends. Germline CDR1 MRHNA, CDR2 SNTAGT. DNA of the CDR3: TGTGCCAGCAGTGACCGTCCTCCTTCTTGGTGTCTGAACACTGAAGCTTTCTTT. Its translation is CASSDRPPSWCLNTEAFF.

This clonotype was seen only a few times. The rearrangement uses TRBV20-1 and TRBJ1-5; 12 bases match TRBD1. The CDR3 sequence is 15 residues long. In germline, CDR1 is DFQATT, CDR2 SNEGSKA (reference sequence). The junction had 3 bases not matched to a gene; V was cut back by 4 bases and J by 2 bases. Here the CDR3 reads CSATGTGGRNQPQHF. The CDR3 DNA reads as TGCAGTGCTACCGGGACAGGGGGCCGCAATCAGCCCCAGCATTTT.

This clonotype was seen at least ten times. The gene calls are TRBV25-1 and TRBJ1-1; D may be TRBD1 (6 bases). CDR3 size: 14 residues. The V end lost 3 bases, the J end lost 1 base, and 9 bases lay between the germline ends. Germline V gene sequence: CDR1 MGHDK, CDR2 SYGVNS. The CDR3 is CASSDIQGNTEAFF. The CDR3 DNA follows: TGTGCCAGCAGTGACATACAGGGGAACACTGAAGCTTTCTTT.

The chain has TRBV4-3 and TRBJ1-2, with D possibly TRBD1 on 5 matching bases. The V end lost 0 bases, the J end lost 8 bases, and 10 bases lay between the germline ends. Germline V CDR1 and CDR2: LGHNA, YSLEER. The CDR3 runs to 13 residues. For the CDR3, the DNA is TGCGCCAGCAGCCAAGAATCAGGGCTGGGCTACACCTTC. Its translation: CASSQESGLGYTF.

The V call is TRBV25-1, the J call TRBJ1-4, with a tentative D call TRBD1 (5 bases). This CDR3 contains 13 residues. V was trimmed by 11 bases and J by 8 bases, leaving 18 bases between them. CDR1 and CDR2 (germline): MGHDK, SYGVNS. CDR3 amino acids: CAWAGPGREKLFF. CDR3 bases: TGTGCCTGGGCGGGACCCGGAAGGGAAAAACTGTTTTTT.

This clonotype was seen only once. The gene calls are TRBV29-1 and TRBJ2-5, with a weak D call TRBD1 (6 bases). The CDR3 length is 13 residues. Looked up from germline, CDR1 is SQVTM and CDR2 is ANQGSEA. V lost 7 bases, J lost 4 bases, and 16 bases lay in between. CDR3 amino acids: CSGGPGSRETQYF. In nucleotides, the CDR3 is TGCAGCGGGGGGCCAGGGTCCCGAGAGACCCAGTACTTC.